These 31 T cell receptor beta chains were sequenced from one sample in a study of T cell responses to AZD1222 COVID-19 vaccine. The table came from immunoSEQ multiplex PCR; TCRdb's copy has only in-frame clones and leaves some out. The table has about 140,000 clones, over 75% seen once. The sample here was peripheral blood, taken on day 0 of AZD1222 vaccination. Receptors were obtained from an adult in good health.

CDR3 region: CASSQGLAGVLRYNEQFF. The CDR3 coding sequence is TGCGCCAGCAGCCAAGGACTAGCGGGAGTCCTCCGCTACAATGAGCAGTTCTTC. This sequence joins TRBV4-1 and TRBJ2-1; 12 bases match TRBD2. J gave up 3 bases and V 1 base, and 7 bases lay outside the gene matches. Germline lookup yields CDR1 MGHRA and CDR2 YSYEKL. This CDR3 contains 18 residues.

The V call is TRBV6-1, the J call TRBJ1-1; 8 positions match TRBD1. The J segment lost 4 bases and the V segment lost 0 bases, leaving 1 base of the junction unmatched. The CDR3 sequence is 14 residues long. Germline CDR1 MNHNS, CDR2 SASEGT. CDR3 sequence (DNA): TGTGCCAGCAGTGAAGCACAGGGGGTCACTGAAGCTTTCTTT. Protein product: CASSEAQGVTEAFF.

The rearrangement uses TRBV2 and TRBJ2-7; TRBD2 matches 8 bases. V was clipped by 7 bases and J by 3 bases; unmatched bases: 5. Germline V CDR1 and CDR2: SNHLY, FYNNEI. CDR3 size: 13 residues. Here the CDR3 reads CASKSGSIYEQYF. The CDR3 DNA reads TGTGCCAGCAAAAGCGGGAGCATCTACGAGCAGTACTTC.

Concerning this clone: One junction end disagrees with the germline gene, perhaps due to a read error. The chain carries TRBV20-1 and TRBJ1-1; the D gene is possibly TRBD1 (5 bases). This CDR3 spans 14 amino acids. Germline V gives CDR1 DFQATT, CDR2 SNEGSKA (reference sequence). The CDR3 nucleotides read TGCAGTGCTAGTCTCCCGGGGGGGAACCCTGAAGCTTTCTTT. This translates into CSASLPGGNPEAFF.

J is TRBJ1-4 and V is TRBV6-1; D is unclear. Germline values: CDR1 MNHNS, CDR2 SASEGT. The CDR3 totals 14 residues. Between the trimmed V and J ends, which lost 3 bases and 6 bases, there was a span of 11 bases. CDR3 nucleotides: TGTGCCAGCAGTGAGATCCAACTGGATGAAAAACTGTTTTTT. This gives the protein CASSEIQLDEKLFF.

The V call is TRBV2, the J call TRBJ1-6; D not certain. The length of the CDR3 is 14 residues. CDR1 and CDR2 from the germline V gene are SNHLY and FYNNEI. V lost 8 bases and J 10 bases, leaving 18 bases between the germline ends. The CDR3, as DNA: TGTGCCAGCCTCGCGGGGTATCTGGGGTCACCCCTCCACTTT. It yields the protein CASLAGYLGSPLHF.

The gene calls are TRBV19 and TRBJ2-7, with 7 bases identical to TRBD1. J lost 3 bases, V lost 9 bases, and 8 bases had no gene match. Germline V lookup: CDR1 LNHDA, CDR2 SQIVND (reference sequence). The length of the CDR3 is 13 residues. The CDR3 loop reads CASSPGTDYEQYF. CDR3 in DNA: TGTGCCAGCTCCCCCGGGACAGACTACGAGCAGTACTTC.

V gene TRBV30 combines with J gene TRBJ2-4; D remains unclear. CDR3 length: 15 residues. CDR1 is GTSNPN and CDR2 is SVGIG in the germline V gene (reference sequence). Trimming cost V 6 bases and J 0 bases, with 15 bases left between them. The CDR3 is CACPLRTIAKNIQYF. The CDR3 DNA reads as TGTGCCTGTCCGCTCCGGACCATAGCCAAAAACATTCAGTACTTC.

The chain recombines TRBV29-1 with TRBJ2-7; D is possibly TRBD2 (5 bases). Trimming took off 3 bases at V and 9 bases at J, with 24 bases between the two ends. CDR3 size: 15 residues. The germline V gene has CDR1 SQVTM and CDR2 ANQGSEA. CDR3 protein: CSVDTTDGGLFRQYF. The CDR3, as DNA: TGCAGCGTTGATACAACGGACGGCGGACTTTTCAGGCAGTACTTC.

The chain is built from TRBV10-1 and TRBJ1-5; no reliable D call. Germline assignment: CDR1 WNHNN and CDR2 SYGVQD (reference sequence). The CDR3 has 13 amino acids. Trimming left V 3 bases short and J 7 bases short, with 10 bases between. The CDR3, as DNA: TGCGCCAGCAGTGATGGCTATGGGCAGCCCCAGCATTTT. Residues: CASSDGYGQPQHF.

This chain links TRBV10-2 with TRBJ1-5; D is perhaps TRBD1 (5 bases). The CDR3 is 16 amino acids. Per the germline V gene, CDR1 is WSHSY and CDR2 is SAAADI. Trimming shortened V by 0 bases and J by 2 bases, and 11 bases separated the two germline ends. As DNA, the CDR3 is TGCGCCAGCAGTGAGTCTGCAGGGTCGGGCAATCAGCCCCAGCATTTT. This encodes CASSESAGSGNQPQHF.

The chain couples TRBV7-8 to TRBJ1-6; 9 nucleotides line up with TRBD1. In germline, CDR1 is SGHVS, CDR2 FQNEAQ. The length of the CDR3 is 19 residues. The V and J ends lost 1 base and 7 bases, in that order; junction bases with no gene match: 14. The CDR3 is CASSLVGTGPIQRNSPLHF. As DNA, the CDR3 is TGTGCCAGCAGCTTAGTTGGGACAGGGCCGATCCAGCGGAATTCACCCCTCCACTTT.

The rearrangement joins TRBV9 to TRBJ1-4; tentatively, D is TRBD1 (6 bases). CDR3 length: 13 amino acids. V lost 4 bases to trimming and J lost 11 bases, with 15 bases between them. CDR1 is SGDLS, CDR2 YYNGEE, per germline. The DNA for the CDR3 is TGTGCCAGCAGCAGAGAAGGGGGTTCGAAACTGTTTTTT. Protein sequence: CASSREGGSKLFF.

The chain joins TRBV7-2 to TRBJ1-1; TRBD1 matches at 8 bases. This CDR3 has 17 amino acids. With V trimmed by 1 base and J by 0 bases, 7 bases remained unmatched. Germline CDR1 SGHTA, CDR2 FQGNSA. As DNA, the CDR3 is TGTGCCAGCAGCTTAGTCAGGGGGCACGACATGAACACTGAAGCTTTCTTT. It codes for CASSLVRGHDMNTEAFF.

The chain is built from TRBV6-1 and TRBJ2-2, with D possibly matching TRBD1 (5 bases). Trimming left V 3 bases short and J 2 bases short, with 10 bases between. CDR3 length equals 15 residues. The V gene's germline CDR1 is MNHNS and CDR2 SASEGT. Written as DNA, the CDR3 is TGTGCCAGCAGTGATGGGGCCACCAACACCGGGGAGCTGTTTTTT. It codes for CASSDGATNTGELFF.

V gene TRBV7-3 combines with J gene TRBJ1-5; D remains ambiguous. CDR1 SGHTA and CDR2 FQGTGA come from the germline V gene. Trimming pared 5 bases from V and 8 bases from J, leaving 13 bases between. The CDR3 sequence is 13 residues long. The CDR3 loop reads CASSPSVQEPQHF. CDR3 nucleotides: TGTGCCAGCAGCCCAAGTGTCCAGGAGCCCCAGCATTTT.

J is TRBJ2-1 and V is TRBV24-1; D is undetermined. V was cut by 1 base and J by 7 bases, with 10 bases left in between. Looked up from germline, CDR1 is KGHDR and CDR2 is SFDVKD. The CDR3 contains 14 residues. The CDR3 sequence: CATSDLPRSNEQFF. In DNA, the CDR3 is TGTGCCACCAGTGATTTACCTAGGAGTAATGAGCAGTTCTTC.

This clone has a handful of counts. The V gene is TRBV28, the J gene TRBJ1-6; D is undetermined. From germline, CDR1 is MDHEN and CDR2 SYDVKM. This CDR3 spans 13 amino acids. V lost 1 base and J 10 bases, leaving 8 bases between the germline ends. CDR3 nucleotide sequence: TGTGCCAGCAGTTTATTTCCCCCGTCACCCCTCCACTTT. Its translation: CASSLFPPSPLHF.

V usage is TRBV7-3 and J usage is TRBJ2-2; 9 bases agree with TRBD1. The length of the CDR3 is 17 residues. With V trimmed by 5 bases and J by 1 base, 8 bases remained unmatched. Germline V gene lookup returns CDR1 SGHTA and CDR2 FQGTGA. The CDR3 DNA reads TGTGCCAGCAGCAAAACCGGGACAGGGTGGAACACCGGGGAGCTGTTTTTT. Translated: CASSKTGTGWNTGELFF.

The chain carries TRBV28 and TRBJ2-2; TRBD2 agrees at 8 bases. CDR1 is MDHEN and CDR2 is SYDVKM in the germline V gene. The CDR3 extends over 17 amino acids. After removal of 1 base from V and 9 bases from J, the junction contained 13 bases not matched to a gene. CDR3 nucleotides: TGTGCCAGCAGTTTATTTTTGGCGGGACTAGAGAGGAGGGAGCTGTTTTTT. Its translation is CASSLFLAGLERRELFF.

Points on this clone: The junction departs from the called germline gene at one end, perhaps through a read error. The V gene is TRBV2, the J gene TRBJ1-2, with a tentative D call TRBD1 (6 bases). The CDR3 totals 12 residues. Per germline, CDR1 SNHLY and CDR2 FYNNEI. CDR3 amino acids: CASSPGQYGYTF. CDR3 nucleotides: TGTGCCAGCAGCCCCGGACAGTATGGTTACACCTTC.

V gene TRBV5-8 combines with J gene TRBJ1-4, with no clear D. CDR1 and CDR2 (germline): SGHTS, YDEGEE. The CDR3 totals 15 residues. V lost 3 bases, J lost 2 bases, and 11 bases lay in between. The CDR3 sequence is CASSSFRSTNEKLFF. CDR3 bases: TGTGCCAGCAGCTCCTTCAGAAGCACTAATGAAAAACTGTTTTTT.

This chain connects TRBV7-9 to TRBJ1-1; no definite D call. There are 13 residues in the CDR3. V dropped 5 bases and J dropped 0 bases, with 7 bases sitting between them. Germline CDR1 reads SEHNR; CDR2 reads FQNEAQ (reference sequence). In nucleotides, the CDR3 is TGTGCCAGCAGCCTGGTGGTGAACACTGAAGCTTTCTTT. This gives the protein CASSLVVNTEAFF.

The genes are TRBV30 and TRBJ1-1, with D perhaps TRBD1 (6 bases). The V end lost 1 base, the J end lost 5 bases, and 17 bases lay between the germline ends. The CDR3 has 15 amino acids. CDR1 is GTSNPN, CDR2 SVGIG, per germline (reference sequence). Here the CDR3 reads CAWSDLSPGVTEAFF. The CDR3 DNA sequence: TGTGCCTGGAGTGACCTTAGCCCAGGGGTTACTGAAGCTTTCTTT. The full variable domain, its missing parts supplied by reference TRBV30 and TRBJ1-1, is SQTIHQWPATLVQPVGSPLSLECTVEGTSNPNLYWYRQAAGRGLQLLFYSVGIGQISSEVPQNLSASRPQDRQFILSSKKLLLSDSGFYLCAWSDLSPGVTEAFFGQGTRLTVV.

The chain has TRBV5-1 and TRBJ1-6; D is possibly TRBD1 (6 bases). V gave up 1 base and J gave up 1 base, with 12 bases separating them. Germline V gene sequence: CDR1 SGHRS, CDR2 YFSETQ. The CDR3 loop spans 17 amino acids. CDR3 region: CASSLMGAISYNSPLHF. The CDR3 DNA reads TGCGCCAGCAGCTTGATGGGGGCTATTTCCTATAATTCACCCCTCCACTTT. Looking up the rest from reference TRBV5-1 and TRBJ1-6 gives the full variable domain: KAGVTQTPRYLIKTRGQQVTLSCSPISGHRSVSWYQQTPGQGLQFLFEYFSETQRNKGNFPGRFSGRQFSNSRSEMNVSTLELGDSALYLCASSLMGAISYNSPLHFGNGTRLTVT.

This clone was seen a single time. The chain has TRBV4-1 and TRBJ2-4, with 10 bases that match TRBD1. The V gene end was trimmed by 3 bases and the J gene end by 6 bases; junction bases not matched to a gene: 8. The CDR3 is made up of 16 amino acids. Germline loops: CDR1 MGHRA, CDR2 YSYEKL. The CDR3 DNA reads TGCGCCAGCAGCCATTTGGGCAGGGACAGGGGAAACATTCAGTACTTC. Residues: CASSHLGRDRGNIQYF.

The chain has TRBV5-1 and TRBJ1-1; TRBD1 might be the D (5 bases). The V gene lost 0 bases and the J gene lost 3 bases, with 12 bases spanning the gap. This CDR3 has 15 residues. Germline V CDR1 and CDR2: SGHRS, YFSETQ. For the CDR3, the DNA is TGCGCCAGCAGCTTGGACGCAGGGTGGGACACTGAAGCTTTCTTT. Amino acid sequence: CASSLDAGWDTEAFF.

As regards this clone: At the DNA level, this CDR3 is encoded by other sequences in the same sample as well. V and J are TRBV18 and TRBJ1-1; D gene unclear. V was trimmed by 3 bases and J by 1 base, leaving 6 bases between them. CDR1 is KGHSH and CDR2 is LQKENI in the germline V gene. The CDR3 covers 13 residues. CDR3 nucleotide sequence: TGTGCCAGCTCACCCGGGCGGAACACTGAAGCTTTCTTT. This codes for CASSPGRNTEAFF.

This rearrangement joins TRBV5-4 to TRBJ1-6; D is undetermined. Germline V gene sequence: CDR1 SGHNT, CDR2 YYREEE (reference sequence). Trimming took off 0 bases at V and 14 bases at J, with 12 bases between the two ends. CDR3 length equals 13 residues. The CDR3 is CASSLVQGKALHF. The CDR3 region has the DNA TGTGCCAGCAGCTTGGTGCAAGGGAAGGCCCTCCACTTT.

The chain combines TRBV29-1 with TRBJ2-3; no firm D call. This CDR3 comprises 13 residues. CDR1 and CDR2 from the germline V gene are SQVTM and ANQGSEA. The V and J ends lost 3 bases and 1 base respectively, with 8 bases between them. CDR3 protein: CSVEIDRTDTQYF. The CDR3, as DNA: TGCAGCGTTGAGATAGACCGCACAGATACGCAGTATTTT.

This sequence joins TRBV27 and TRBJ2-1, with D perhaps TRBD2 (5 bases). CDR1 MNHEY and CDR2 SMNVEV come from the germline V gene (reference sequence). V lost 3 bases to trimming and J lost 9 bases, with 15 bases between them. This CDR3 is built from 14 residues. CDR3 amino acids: CASSLSEGRTEQFF. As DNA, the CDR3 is TGTGCCAGCAGTTTGAGTGAGGGTCGTACTGAGCAGTTCTTC.